These 7 T cell receptor beta chains originate from one sample sequenced in a study of blood T cell repertoires in COVID-19. TCRdb's table, derived via immunoSEQ multiplex PCR, lists solely in-frame clones and lacks some. The data hold 170,000 or so clones, with 75% to 90% observed a single time. Sequencing was performed on peripheral blood. These receptors were taken from an older woman with COVID-19, enrolled during active disease.

This chain joins TRBV14 and TRBJ1-5; D is undetermined. Trimming stripped 0 bases from V and 7 bases from J, with 7 bases between. The CDR3 spans 13 residues. Germline CDR1 reads SGHDN; CDR2 reads FVKESK. CDR3 nucleotides: TGTGCCAGCAGCCAAGATCTTGCGCAGCCCCAGCATTTT. As protein: CASSQDLAQPQHF.

In this sample, this clone turned up once. The chain has TRBV19 and TRBJ2-1, with 12 bases matching TRBD2. The CDR3 spans 17 residues. Per germline, CDR1 LNHDA and CDR2 SQIVND (reference sequence). Unmatched junction bases numbered 16, after V lost 8 bases and J lost 8 bases. In nucleotides, the CDR3 is TGTGCCAGTGCACTCATAGACCCTAGCGGGAGGGGACATGAGCAGTTCTTC. It codes for CASALIDPSGRGHEQFF. Based on the CDR3 plus reference TRBV19 and TRBJ2-1, the full variable domain is DGGITQSPKYLFRKEGQNVTLSCEQNLNHDAMYWYRQDPGQGLRLIYYSQIVNDFQKGDIAEGYSVSREKKESFPLTVTSAQKNPTAFYLCASALIDPSGRGHEQFFGPGTRLTVL.

The chain uses TRBV6-5 and TRBJ2-3, with a tentative D call TRBD2 (6 bases). Germline V CDR1 and CDR2: MNHEY, SVGAGI. This CDR3 contains 12 residues. V was cut by 9 bases and J by 8 bases, with 15 bases left in between. CDR3 coding DNA: TGTGCCAGTTCACCCTTGGGAGGTACGCAGTATTTT. Translated, it gives CASSPLGGTQYF.

The V and J genes are TRBV3-1 (or the pseudogene TRBV3-2) and TRBJ2-1, with a possible D match to TRBD2 (5 bases). This CDR3 contains 14 residues. In germline, CDR1 is LGHDT, CDR2 YNNKEL (reference sequence). Trimming pared 1 base from V and 7 bases from J, leaving 11 bases between. The CDR3 coding sequence is TGTGCCAGCAGCCAAGTTGGAGGCCGGAATGAGCAGTTCTTC. This codes for CASSQVGGRNEQFF.

This clone appeared once. The chain joins TRBV18 to TRBJ2-1; 8 bases are shared with TRBD1. After removal of 3 bases from V and 5 bases from J, the junction contained 6 bases not matched to a gene. This CDR3 spans 15 amino acids. Looked up from germline, CDR1 is KGHSH and CDR2 is LQKENI. CDR3 coding DNA: TGTGCCAGCTCACCCGACAGGGGAAGTAACAATGAGCAGTTCTTC. Protein product: CASSPDRGSNNEQFF.

Only a few counts were recorded for this clone. The chain uses TRBV20-1 and TRBJ2-1; 11 bases agree with TRBD2. Germline trimming cut 3 bases from V and 5 bases from J; bases unmatched to any gene: 9. This CDR3 is built from 16 residues. Germline values: CDR1 DFQATT, CDR2 SNEGSKA (reference sequence). CDR3 residues: CSASKIWGLADNEQFF. The CDR3 bases are TGCAGTGCTAGTAAAATCTGGGGACTAGCGGACAATGAGCAGTTCTTC.

This chain joins TRBV7-8 and TRBJ2-3; 7 bases are a match to TRBD2. This CDR3 region has 12 residues. In germline, CDR1 is SGHVS, CDR2 FQNEAQ. The CDR3 reads CAGGWGGDTQYF. CDR3 sequence (DNA): TGTGCGGGTGGATGGGGGGGAGATACGCAGTATTTT.